This passage covers 7 T cell receptor beta chains from one sample sequenced in a study of blood T cell repertoires in COVID-19. This table comes from immunoSEQ multiplex PCR, and its TCRdb copy is limited to in-frame clones, with some not included. Among about 220,000 clones, more than 75% were seen once, and the ten largest hold 1.9%. What was sequenced was peripheral blood. The receptor set was obtained from a man aged 40-49 years with active or convalescent COVID-19.

This chain links TRBV18 with TRBJ1-4, with 7 bases lining up with TRBD1. The trim removed 4 bases at V and 8 bases at J, leaving 13 bases unmatched. The CDR3 runs 16 residues. In germline, CDR1 is KGHSH, CDR2 LQKENI. CDR3 loop: CASSRNSGGDREKLFF. The CDR3 nucleotides are TGTGCCAGCTCACGTAACTCAGGGGGTGACCGCGAAAAACTGTTTTTT.

The chain joins TRBV28 to TRBJ1-2, with D uncertain. Trimming left V 4 bases short and J 6 bases short, with 12 bases between. The germline V gene encodes CDR1 MDHEN and CDR2 SYDVKM. The CDR3 consists of 13 residues. The CDR3 here is CASSYSGTNGYTF. The CDR3, as DNA: TGTGCCAGCAGTTACTCAGGAACGAATGGCTACACCTTC.

The chain links TRBV6-5 to TRBJ2-2, with 8 bases that match TRBD2. The V and J ends lost 8 bases and 3 bases, in that order; junction bases with no gene match: 8. CDR3 length equals 15 residues. Germline CDR1 is MNHEY and CDR2 is SVGAGI. The CDR3 is CASGTGGQDTGELFF. The CDR3 region has the DNA TGTGCCAGCGGCACGGGGGGGCAGGACACCGGGGAGCTGTTTTTT.

The chain carries TRBV5-4 and TRBJ2-1; 11 nucleotides line up with TRBD2. Per germline, CDR1 SGHNT and CDR2 YYREEE (reference sequence). The CDR3 is 17 residues long. V lost 4 bases to trimming and J lost 6 bases; unmatched junction nucleotides: 12. CDR3 protein: CASSPPALAGGPNEQFF. The CDR3 bases are TGTGCCAGCAGCCCACCCGCCCTAGCGGGGGGACCCAATGAGCAGTTCTTC.

CDR3 coding DNA: TGTGCCAGCCGAACAGGGACGCAGTACTTC. Protein: CASRTGTQYF. The chain uses TRBV2 and TRBJ2-7, with a weak D call TRBD1 (6 bases). The CDR3 loop spans 10 amino acids. The germline V gene encodes CDR1 SNHLY and CDR2 FYNNEI. The V end lost 8 bases, the J end lost 9 bases, and 11 bases lay between the germline ends.

The chain combines TRBV7-9 with TRBJ2-7, with TRBD1 matching over 10 bases. Losses at the gene ends were 5 bases for V and 2 bases for J; bases not matched to a gene: 12. This CDR3 has 17 amino acids. In germline, CDR1 is SEHNR, CDR2 FQNEAQ (reference sequence). The CDR3 nucleotides are TGTGCCAGCAGCCCCCGGGACAGGGGCCATCCAACCTACGAGCAGTACTTC. Its protein product is CASSPRDRGHPTYEQYF.

This chain joins TRBV30 and TRBJ2-5; D is unresolved. The V gene's germline CDR1 is GTSNPN and CDR2 SVGIG (reference sequence). Deletions cut 0 bases from V and 5 bases from J, with 7 bases between. The CDR3 has 12 amino acids. CDR3 coding DNA: TGTGCCTGGAGTGTACTGTTGGAGACCCAGTACTTC. As protein: CAWSVLLETQYF.